This T cell receptor beta chain was identified during a study of shared clonotypes between healthy human individuals (dated by TCRdb to between 2020 and 2021). General notes on the study: Two women and three men aged 18 to 49 years were included in the cohort. To increase sequencing depth and limit assay-specific biases, TCR repertoire library preparation and sequencing were carried out by different laboratories using diverse techniques. Leukapheresis yielded between about 0.85 and 10 billion PBMCs per donor. For each donor, CD4 naive and CD4 memory were each run on three plates, CD8 naive on two plates, and CD8 memory on one plate. Blood TCR repertoires of roughly five healthy adults were deeply sequenced to estimate repertoire size and the extent of clonotype sharing between individuals. Points the paper makes about the study in general: Rarefaction of sorted-subset datasets indicated incomplete sequencing despite the large sequencing depth. The genetic and exposure-history diversity represented was limited by the small number of donors. Based on pairwise subsampling, the degree of clonotype sharing among donors was expected to be affected by sequencing depth. Higher generation probabilities were observed for clonotypes shared by all four sorted-subset donors than for non-shared clonotypes. Sampling was limited to blood, and TCR repertoires in tissue likely differ from TCR repertoires in blood. Naive subsets generally had larger estimated clonotype richness than memory subsets. When a few donors were compared, the shared fraction of clonotypes was about 5% for naive CD4, approximately 3.5% for naive CD8, more than 2% for memory CD4, and less than 0.45% for memory CD8.

CDR1 LNHDA and CDR2 SQIVND are derived from the germline V gene (reference sequence). Clipping removes 5 bases from V and 2 bases from J, with 7 as the unmatched junction base count. Including the terminal cysteine and phenylalanine, the CDR3 comprises 16 residues. The only DNA kept is the CDR3, 48 bases in frame from the first base. The donors were healthy, HIV-negative adults who had no recently reported acute infections or vaccinations. Only Caucasian adults living in Nashville, Tennessee, USA were represented among the donors. CD4+ T cells were enriched by magnetic negative selection; naive cells were then positively selected on CD45RA, and the negative fraction formed the memory subset. Blood was obtained by leukapheresis, after which PBMCs were separated by Ficoll-Histopaque density gradient centrifugation and cryopreserved in liquid nitrogen vapor phase. Purity and quantity of every magnetically sorted T cell population were checked by analytical flow cytometry. From each sorted fraction, genomic DNA was isolated and quantified by UV absorbance on a Nanodrop 2000c.

With regard to this clone: No antigen is known for it. One base away there is no much larger clone; base qualities are not given.

TCR CDR3 regions were amplified from genomic DNA by multiplex PCR using the deep immunoSEQ assay. Extracted genomic DNA from each cell subset was distributed evenly across all wells of several immunoSEQ 96-well plates, and each plate was treated as a replicate. For sorted subsets, around 200 ng genomic DNA, equal to 30,000 or so T cell genomes, was loaded into each replicate PCR. Purified libraries were measured with a Qubit 3.0 fluorometer, size-checked on a Bioanalyzer 2100, and measured again with the KAPA Library Quantification kit. Each immunoSEQ 96-well plate was sequenced on its own single-read 150-cycle Illumina NextSeq 550 flow cell. The authors' analysis ran thus. Because only junctional sequences without quality scores were contained in the immunoSEQ output, filtering matching that applied to full-length reads could not be performed. Sequences were annotated with PyIR, a Python wrapper for IgBLAST v1.9, using IMGT germline references to assign V/J genes and CDR3. Any read was removed if the V/J assignment was weak (E-value above 1e-6), the CDR3 was missing, or the read contained stop codons, out-of-frame junctions, or ambiguous translated residues. V3J clonotypes were defined as sequences sharing an identical inferred V gene, J gene, and CDR3 amino acid sequence. Percentage overlap between repertoires was calculated by dividing the number of shared unique clonotypes by the size of the smaller repertoire. Repertoire richness was assessed with RTK rarefaction, the Chao1 estimator, and Recon v2.1 estimates of unobserved clonotypes. Generation probabilities for all TCRbeta clonotypes obtained by the gDNA method from a few donors were computed using OLGA. Imported from immuneACCESS, the table was reduced by TCRdb to in-frame sequences with V and J called. These copies leave out some clones; in studies compared against another copy, an unresolved V gene accounts for under half, and the cause of the remainder is not known. The DNA was the basis for D and trimming; V, J and clone size are from that table. A total of 2 million to 2.5 million clones appear in this sample, nearly 97% of them only once. The ten largest clones represent less than 0.15% of the sample.

Sequenced input: naive CD4+ T cells sorted from blood. This specimen's cell subset or site label, per the study, means: CD45RA+ positively selected. The sequence joins TRBV19 to TRBJ2-1, and TRBD2 aligns with 9 junction nucleotides. The receptor's source is a man between 18 and 35 years old in good health. The bases read TGTGCCAGTAGTTCCCCTAGCGGGGAGACCTACAATGAGCAGTTCTTC. Translated, it reads CASSSPSGETYNEQFF.